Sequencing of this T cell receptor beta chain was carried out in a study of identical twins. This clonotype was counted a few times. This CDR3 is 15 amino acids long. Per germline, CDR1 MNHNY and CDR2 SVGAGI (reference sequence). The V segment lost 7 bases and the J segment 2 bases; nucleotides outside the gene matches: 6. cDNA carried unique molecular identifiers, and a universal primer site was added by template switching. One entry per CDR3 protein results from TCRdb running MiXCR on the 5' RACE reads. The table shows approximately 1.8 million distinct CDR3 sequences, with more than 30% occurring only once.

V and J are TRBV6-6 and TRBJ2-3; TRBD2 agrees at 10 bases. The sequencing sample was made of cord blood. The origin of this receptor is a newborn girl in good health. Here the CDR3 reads CASTVSGGATDTQYF. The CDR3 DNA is TGTGCCAGCACGGTCAGCGGGGGGGCCACAGATACGCAGTATTTT.